Listed below are T cell receptor beta chains from one sample, sequenced in a study of shared clonotypes between healthy human individuals. Clones were read by immunoSEQ multiplex PCR, and TCRdb kept only the in-frame ones, dropping some. This sample has some 1,400,000 clones, with approximately 97% found just once. The sample was naive CD4+ T cells sorted from blood. These receptors originate from a man under 40 in good health. Each CDR3 is given with its conserved first and last residue. Each record gives: clone size, J gene, CDR3 length, D gene, V gene, CDR3 DNA, CDR3 protein. The D gene is left open where the match is weak. Size values are once, few and many counts, or a class for expanded clones, and some rows have none.

clone size: once; J gene: TRBJ2-7; CDR3 length: 14; D gene: NA; V gene: TRBV5-1; CDR3 DNA: TGCGCCAGCTCTGGAGGCGGTAGCTCCTACGAGCAGTACTTC; CDR3 protein: CASSGGGSSYEQYF
clone size: NA; J gene: TRBJ2-7; CDR3 length: 15; D gene: TRBD1; V gene: TRBV5-4; CDR3 DNA: TGTGCCAGCAGCACCAGGACAGGGGGGGCCTACGAGCAGTACTTC; CDR3 protein: CASSTRTGGAYEQYF
clone size: NA; J gene: TRBJ2-3; CDR3 length: 15; D gene: TRBD2; V gene: TRBV11-2; CDR3 DNA: TGTGCCAGCAGCTCCGGGACTACCTTCACAGATACGCAGTATTTT; CDR3 protein: CASSSGTTFTDTQYF
clone size: NA; J gene: TRBJ1-2; CDR3 length: 13; D gene: NA; V gene: TRBV5-1; CDR3 DNA: TGCGCCAGCAGCTCTGGAGAGAGCTATGGCTACACCTTC; CDR3 protein: CASSSGESYGYTF
clone size: NA; J gene: TRBJ2-1; CDR3 length: 12; D gene: NA; V gene: TRBV5-1; CDR3 DNA: TGCGCCAGCAGCTTGGGGGTGGATGAGCAGTTCTTC; CDR3 protein: CASSLGVDEQFF
clone size: NA; J gene: TRBJ1-3; CDR3 length: 15; D gene: NA; V gene: TRBV14; CDR3 DNA: TGTGCCAGCAGCCAAGTAGGTTCTGCGGGAAACACCATATATTTT; CDR3 protein: CASSQVGSAGNTIYF
clone size: NA; J gene: TRBJ1-4; CDR3 length: 14; D gene: NA; V gene: TRBV4-3; CDR3 DNA: TGCGCCAGCAGCCAAACAGGGTTTCGTGAAAAACTGTTTTTT; CDR3 protein: CASSQTGFREKLFF
clone size: NA; J gene: TRBJ2-1; CDR3 length: 20; D gene: TRBD2; V gene: TRBV9; CDR3 DNA: TGTGCCAGCAGCCCTCTACTGGGGGGGTCGTCTTCCACCTCCTACAATGAGCAGTTCTTC; CDR3 protein: CASSPLLGGSSSTSYNEQFF
clone size: NA; J gene: TRBJ2-1; CDR3 length: 12; D gene: TRBD2; V gene: TRBV12-5; CDR3 DNA: TGTGCTAGTGGTTTCGGACTAGCGAGGCAGTTCTTC; CDR3 protein: CASGFGLARQFF
clone size: once; J gene: TRBJ1-5; CDR3 length: 14; D gene: NA; V gene: TRBV28; CDR3 DNA: TGTGCCAGCAGCTGGGGTGGAGGTGGACAGCCCCAGCATTTT; CDR3 protein: CASSWGGGGQPQHF
clone size: NA; J gene: TRBJ1-2; CDR3 length: 13; D gene: NA; V gene: TRBV5-1; CDR3 DNA: TGCGCCAGCAGCTTGGCAGACGGCTATGGCTACACCTTC; CDR3 protein: CASSLADGYGYTF
clone size: NA; J gene: TRBJ2-7; CDR3 length: 14; D gene: NA; V gene: TRBV19; CDR3 DNA: TGTGCCAGTAGTAACCCCCCCCGATACTACGAGCAGTACTTC; CDR3 protein: CASSNPPRYYEQYF